Sequencing of this T cell receptor beta chain was carried out in a study of technical replicates of blood from a handful of donors. CDR1 is LGHNT and CDR2 is FRNRAP in the germline V gene. Trimming removed 6 bases from V and 4 bases from J; junction bases left unmatched: 3. This CDR3 is 13 amino acids long. The table came from immunoSEQ multiplex PCR; TCRdb's copy has only in-frame clones and leaves some out. The table shows tens of thousands of clones, with roughly 91% occurring only once. The chain has TRBV12-5 and TRBJ1-2, with 9 bases fitting TRBD1. The source is a human donor in good health. The sample consisted of T cells isolated from PBMCs. CDR3: CASGRDRAYGYTF. CDR3 sequence (DNA): TGTGCTAGTGGCCGGGACAGGGCCTATGGCTACACCTTC.